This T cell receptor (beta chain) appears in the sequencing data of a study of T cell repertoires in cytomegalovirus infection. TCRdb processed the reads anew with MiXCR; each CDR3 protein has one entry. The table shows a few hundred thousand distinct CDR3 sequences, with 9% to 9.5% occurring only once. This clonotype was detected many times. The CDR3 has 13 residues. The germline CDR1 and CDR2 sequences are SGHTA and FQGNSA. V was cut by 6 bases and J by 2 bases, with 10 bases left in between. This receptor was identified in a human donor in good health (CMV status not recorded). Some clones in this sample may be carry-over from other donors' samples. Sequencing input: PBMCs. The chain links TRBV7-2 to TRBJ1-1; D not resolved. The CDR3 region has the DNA TGTGCCAGCAGTCGAGGGAGAAACACTGAAGCTTTCTTT. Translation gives CASSRGRNTEAFF. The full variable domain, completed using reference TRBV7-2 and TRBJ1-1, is GAGVSQSPSNKVTEKGKDVELRCDPISGHTALYWYRQSLGQGLEFLIYFQGNSAPDKSGLPSDRFSAERTGGSVSTLTIQRTQQEDSAVYLCASSRGRNTEAFFGQGTRLTVV.